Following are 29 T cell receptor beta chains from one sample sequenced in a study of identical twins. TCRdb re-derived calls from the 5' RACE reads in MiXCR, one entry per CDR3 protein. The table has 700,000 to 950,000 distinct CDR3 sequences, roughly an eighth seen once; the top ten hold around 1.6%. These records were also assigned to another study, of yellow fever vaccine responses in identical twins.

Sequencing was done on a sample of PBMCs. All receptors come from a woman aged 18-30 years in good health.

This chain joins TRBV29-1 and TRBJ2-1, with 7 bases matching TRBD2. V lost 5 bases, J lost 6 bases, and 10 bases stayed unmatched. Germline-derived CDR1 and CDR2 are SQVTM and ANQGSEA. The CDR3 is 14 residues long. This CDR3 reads CSVRTGLVFNEQFF. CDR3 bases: TGCAGCGTTCGGACTGGACTAGTTTTCAATGAGCAGTTCTTC.

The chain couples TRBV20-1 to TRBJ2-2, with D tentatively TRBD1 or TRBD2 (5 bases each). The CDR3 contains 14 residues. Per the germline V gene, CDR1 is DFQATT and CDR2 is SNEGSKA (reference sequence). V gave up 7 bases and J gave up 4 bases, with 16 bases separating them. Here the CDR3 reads CSVPREGSTGELFF. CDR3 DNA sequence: TGCAGTGTTCCCCGTGAGGGGAGCACCGGGGAGCTGTTTTTT.

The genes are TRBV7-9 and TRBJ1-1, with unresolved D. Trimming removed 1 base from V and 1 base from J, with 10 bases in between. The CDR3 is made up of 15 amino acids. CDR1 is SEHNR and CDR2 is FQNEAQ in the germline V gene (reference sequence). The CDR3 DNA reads TGTGCCAGCAGCTTAGTTATCGGGAGGAACACTGAAGCTTTCTTT. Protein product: CASSLVIGRNTEAFF.

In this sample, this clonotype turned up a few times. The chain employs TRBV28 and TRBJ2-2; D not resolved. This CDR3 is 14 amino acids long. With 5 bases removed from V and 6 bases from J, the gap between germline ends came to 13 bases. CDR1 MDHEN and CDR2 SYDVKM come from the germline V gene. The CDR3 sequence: CASSPVNSAGELFF. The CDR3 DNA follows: TGTGCCAGCAGTCCCGTAAATTCGGCCGGGGAGCTGTTTTTT.

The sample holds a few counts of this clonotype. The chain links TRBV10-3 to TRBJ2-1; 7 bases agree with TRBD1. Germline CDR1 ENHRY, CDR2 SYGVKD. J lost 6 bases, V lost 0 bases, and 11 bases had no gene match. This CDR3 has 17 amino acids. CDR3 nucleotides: TGTGCCATCAGTGAGTCGTATCTAGCCTCAGGGGGCAATGAGCAGTTCTTC. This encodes CAISESYLASGGNEQFF.

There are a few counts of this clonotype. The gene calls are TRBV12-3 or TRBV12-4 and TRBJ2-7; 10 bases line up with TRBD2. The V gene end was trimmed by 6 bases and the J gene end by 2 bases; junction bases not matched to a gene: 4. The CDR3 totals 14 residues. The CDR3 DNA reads TGTGCCAGCAGGTCTAGCGGGAGAACCTACGAGCAGTACTTC. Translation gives CASRSSGRTYEQYF.

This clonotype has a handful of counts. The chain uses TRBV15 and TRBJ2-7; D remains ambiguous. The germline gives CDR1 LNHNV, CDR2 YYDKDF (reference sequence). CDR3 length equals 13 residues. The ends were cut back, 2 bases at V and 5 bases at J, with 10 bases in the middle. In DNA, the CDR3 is TGTGCCACCAGCAGATTACTCCAAGACGAGCAGTACGTC. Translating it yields CATSRLLQDEQYV.

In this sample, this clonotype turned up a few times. This CDR3 is CASSVWGSSTDTQYF. The CDR3 DNA reads as TGTGCCAGCAGTGTATGGGGGTCTAGCACAGATACGCAGTATTTT. The gene calls are TRBV11-2 and TRBJ2-3; possibly TRBD1 or TRBD2 for D (5 bases each). From germline, CDR1 is SGHAT and CDR2 FQNNGV. This CDR3 is built from 15 residues. The V end was cut by 6 bases, the J end by 0 bases, with 13 bases between.

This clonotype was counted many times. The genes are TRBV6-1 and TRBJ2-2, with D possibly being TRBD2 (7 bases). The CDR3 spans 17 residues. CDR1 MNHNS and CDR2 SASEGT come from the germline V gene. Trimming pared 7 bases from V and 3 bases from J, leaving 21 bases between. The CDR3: CASTEKGGAPDTGELFF. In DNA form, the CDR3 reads TGTGCCAGCACCGAGAAGGGGGGGGCGCCGGACACCGGGGAGCTGTTTTTT.

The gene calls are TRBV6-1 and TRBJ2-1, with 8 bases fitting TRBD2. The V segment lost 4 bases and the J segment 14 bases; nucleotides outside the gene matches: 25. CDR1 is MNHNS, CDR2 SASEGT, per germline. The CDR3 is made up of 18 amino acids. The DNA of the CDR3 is TGTGCCAGCAGTGCCCACGTCTTCGGGACTAGAATCCCCGACAGGAAGTTCTTC. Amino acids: CASSAHVFGTRIPDRKFF.

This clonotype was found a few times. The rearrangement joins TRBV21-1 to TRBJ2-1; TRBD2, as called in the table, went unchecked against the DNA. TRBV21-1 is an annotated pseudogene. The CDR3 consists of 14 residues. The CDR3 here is CARPELAGGPEQFF. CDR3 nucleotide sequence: TGTGCCCGCCCCGAACTAGCGGGGGGGCCTGAGCAGTTCTTC.

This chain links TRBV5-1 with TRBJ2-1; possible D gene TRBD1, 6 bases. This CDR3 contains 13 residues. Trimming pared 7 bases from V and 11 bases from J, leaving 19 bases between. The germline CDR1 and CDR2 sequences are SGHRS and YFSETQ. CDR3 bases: TGCGCCAGCTGGGCACTTGTTGGGGGCCAGCAGTTCTTC. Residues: CASWALVGGQQFF.

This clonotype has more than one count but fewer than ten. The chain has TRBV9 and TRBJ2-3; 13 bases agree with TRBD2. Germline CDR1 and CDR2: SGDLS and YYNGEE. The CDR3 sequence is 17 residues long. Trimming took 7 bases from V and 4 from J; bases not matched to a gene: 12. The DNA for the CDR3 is TGTGCCAGCGGTGGGACTAGCGGGACTAGGGGCTCAGATACGCAGTATTTT. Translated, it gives CASGGTSGTRGSDTQYF. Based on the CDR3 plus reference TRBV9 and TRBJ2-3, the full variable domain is DSGVTQTPKHLITATGQRVTLRCSPRSGDLSVYWYQQSLDQGLQFLIQYYNGEERAKGNILERFSAQQFPDLHSELNLSSLELGDSALYFCASGGTSGTRGSDTQYFGPGTRLTVL.

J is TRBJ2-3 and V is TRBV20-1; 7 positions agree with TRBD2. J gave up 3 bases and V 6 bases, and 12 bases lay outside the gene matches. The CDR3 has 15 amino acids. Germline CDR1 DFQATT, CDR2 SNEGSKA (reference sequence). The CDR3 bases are TGCAGTGCCCAGCGTTCCAGCGGGGCGACAGATACGCAGTATTTT. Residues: CSAQRSSGATDTQYF.

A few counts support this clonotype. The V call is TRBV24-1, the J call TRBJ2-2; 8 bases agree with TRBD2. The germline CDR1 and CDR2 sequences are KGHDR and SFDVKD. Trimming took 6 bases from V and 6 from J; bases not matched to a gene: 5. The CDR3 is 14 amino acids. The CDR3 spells CATSPGGPSGELFF. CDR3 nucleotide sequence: TGTGCCACCAGTCCGGGAGGGCCTTCCGGGGAGCTGTTTTTT.

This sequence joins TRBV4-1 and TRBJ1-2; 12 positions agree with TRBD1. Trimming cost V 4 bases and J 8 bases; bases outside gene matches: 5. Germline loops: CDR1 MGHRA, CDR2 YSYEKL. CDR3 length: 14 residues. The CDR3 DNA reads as TGCGCCAGCAGCCGCCGGGACAGGGGGCGCGGCTACACCTTC. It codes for CASSRRDRGRGYTF.

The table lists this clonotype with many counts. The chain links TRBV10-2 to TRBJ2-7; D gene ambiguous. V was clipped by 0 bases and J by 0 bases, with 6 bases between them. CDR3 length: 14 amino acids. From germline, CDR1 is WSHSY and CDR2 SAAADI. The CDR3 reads CASSESPRSYEQYF. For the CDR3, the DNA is TGCGCCAGCAGTGAGTCTCCCCGCTCCTACGAGCAGTACTTC.

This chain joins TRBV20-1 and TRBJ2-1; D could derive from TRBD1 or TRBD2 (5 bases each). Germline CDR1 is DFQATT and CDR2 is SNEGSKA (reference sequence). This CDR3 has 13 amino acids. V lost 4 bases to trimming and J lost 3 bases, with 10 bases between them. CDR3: CSATRGVYNEQFF. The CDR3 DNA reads TGCAGTGCTACTAGGGGAGTCTACAATGAGCAGTTCTTC.

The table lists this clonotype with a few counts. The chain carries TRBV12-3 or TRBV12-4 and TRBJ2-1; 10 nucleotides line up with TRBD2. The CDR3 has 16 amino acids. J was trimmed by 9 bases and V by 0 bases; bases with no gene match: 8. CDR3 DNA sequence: TGTGCCAGCAGTTTAGCGAGGGCTAGCGGGAGTGGTGAGCAGTTCTTC. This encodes CASSLARASGSGEQFF.

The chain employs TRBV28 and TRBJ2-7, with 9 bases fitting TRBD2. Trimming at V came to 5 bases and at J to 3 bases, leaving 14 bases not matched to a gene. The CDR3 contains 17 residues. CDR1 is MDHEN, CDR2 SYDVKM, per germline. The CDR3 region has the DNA TGTGCCAGCAGTGTTCTAGCGGGACCCCGAGGGTTCTACGAGCAGTACTTC. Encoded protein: CASSVLAGPRGFYEQYF.

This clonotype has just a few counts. In DNA form, the CDR3 reads TGTGCCAGCAGCTCGGGAGCGGTGAATGAGCAGTTCTTC. Protein: CASSSGAVNEQFF. The chain links TRBV7-8 to TRBJ2-1, with a possible D match to TRBD2 (6 bases). Trimming left V 4 bases short and J 7 bases short, with 11 bases between. Germline V gene sequence: CDR1 SGHVS, CDR2 FQNEAQ. This CDR3 contains 13 residues.

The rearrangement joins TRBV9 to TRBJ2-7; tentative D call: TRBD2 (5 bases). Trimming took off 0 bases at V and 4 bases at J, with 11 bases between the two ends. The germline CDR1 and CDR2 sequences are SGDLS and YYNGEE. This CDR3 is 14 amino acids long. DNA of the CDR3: TGTGCCAGCAGCGTAGCATCAGCGGCGTACGAGCAGTACTTC. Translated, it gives CASSVASAAYEQYF.

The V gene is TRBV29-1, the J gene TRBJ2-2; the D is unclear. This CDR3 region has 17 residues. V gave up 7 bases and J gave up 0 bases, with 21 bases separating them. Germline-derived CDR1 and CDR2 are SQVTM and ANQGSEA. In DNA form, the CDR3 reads TGCAGCGCTCTTGGATTTGTGTCGGACGCGAACACCGGGGAGCTGTTTTTT. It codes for CSALGFVSDANTGELFF.

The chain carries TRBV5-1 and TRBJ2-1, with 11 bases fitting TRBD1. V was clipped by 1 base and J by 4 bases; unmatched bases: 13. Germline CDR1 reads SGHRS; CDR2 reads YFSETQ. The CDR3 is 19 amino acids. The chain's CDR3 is CASSLLGQGAYYPYNEQFF. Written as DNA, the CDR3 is TGCGCCAGCAGCTTGTTAGGACAGGGGGCCTATTACCCATACAATGAGCAGTTCTTC.

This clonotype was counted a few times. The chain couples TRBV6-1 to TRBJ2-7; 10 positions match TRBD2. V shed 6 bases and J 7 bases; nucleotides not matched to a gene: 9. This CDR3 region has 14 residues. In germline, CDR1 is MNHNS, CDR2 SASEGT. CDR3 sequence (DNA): TGTGCCAGCAGCTCCAGGCTAGCGGGAGAAGAGCAGTACTTC. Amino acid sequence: CASSSRLAGEEQYF.

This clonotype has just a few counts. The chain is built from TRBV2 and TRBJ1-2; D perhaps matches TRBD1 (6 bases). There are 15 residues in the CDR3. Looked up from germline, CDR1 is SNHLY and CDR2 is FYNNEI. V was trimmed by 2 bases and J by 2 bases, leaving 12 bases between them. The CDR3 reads CASSERGGENYGYTF. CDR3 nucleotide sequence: TGTGCCAGCAGTGAACGGGGGGGCGAGAACTATGGCTACACCTTC.

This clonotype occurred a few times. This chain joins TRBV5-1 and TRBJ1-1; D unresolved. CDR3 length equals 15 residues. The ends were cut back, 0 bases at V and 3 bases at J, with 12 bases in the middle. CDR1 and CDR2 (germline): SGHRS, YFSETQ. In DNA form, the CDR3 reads TGCGCCAGCAGCTTGGCCCTGGGATCCCACACTGAAGCTTTCTTT. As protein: CASSLALGSHTEAFF.

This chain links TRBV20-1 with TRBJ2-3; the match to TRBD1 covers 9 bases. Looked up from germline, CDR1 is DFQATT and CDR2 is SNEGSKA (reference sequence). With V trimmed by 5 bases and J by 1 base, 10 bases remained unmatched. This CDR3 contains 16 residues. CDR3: CSAPRHRTGGTDTQYF. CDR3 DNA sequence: TGCAGTGCTCCCCGACATAGGACAGGGGGCACAGATACGCAGTATTTT.

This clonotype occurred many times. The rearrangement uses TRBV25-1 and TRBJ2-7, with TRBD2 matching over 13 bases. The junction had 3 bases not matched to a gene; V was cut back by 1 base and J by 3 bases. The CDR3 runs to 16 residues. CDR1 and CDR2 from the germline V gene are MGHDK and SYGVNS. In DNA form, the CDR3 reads TGTGCCAGCAGTGAATTGGGACTAGCGGGGAACTACGAGCAGTACTTC. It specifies CASSELGLAGNYEQYF.